These 5 T cell receptor beta chains came from one sample sequenced in a study of T cell responses to AZD1222 COVID-19 vaccine. Assay: immunoSEQ multiplex PCR; the TCRdb copy retains only in-frame clones and omits some. In the table there are approximately 80,000 clones, roughly 87% of which are singletons. Sample: peripheral blood, taken on day 0 of MenACWY control vaccination. The source of these receptors is an adult in good health.

The J gene is TRBJ2-5, the V gene TRBV5-4; weak D call: TRBD1 (6 bases). Trimming stripped 1 base from V and 4 bases from J, with 14 bases between. CDR1 and CDR2 (germline): SGHNT, YYREEE (reference sequence). The CDR3 extends over 15 amino acids. The CDR3 nucleotides read TGTGCCAGCAGCTTGCCTACAGGGAACGGAGAGACCCAGTACTTC. This codes for CASSLPTGNGETQYF.

The chain joins TRBV7-9 to TRBJ2-1; 8 nucleotides line up with TRBD2. CDR3 size: 14 residues. Germline CDR1 and CDR2: SEHNR and FQNEAQ (reference sequence). V lost 1 base to trimming and J lost 6 bases; unmatched junction nucleotides: 2. This CDR3 reads CASSLGTSPNEQFF. The CDR3 nucleotides read TGTGCCAGCAGCTTAGGGACTAGCCCCAATGAGCAGTTCTTC.

The CDR3 sequence: CASSYSGRDGNTIYF. The CDR3 nucleotides are TGTGCCAGCAGTTACTCAGGCAGGGATGGAAACACCATATATTTT. The V gene is TRBV6-5, the J gene TRBJ1-3; tentative D call: TRBD1 (5 bases). Deletions cut 0 bases from V and 3 bases from J, with 9 bases between. Germline V gene sequence: CDR1 MNHEY, CDR2 SVGAGI. The CDR3 runs 15 residues.

CDR3 nucleotide sequence: TGCGCCAGCAGCCAACGGACAGGGAACTCACCCCTCCACTTT. Translation: CASSQRTGNSPLHF. V usage is TRBV5-1 and J usage is TRBJ1-6; TRBD1 matches at 8 bases. Unmatched junction bases numbered 7, after V lost 4 bases and J lost 10 bases. The CDR3 has 14 amino acids. The germline V gene has CDR1 SGHRS and CDR2 YFSETQ.

The chain employs TRBV6-5 and TRBJ2-7; 9 nucleotides match TRBD1. Per germline, CDR1 MNHEY and CDR2 SVGAGI. The V and J ends lost 6 bases and 5 bases, in that order; junction bases with no gene match: 8. The CDR3 has 14 amino acids. The CDR3 sequence: CASSAGQGHDEQYF. In nucleotides, the CDR3 is TGTGCCAGCAGCGCTGGACAGGGGCACGACGAGCAGTACTTC.